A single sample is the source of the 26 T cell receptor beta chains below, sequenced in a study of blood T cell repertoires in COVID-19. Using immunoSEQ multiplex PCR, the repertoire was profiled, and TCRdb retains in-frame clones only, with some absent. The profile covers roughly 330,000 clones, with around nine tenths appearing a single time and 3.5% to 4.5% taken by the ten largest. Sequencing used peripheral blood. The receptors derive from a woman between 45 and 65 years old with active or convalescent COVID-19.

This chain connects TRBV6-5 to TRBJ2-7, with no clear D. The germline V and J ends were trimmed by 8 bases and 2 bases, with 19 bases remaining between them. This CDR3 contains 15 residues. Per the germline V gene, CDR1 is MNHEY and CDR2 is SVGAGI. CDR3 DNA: TGTGCCAGCCGTCCGCGAGGCATTCAAACCTACGAGCAGTACTTC. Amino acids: CASRPRGIQTYEQYF.

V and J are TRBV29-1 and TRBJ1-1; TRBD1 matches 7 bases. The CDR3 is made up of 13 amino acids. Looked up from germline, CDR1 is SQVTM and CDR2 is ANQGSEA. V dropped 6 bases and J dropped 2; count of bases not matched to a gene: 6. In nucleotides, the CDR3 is TGCAGCGTAATCAGGGGGATAAACACTGAAGCTTTCTTT. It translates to CSVIRGINTEAFF.

CDR3 DNA: TGTGCCAGCAGCTTAGATAAAGAGACTAGGAGTGAGACCCAGTACTTC. Amino acid sequence: CASSLDKETRSETQYF. This chain uses TRBV7-2 with TRBJ2-5; D is possibly TRBD2 (6 bases). The V end lost 1 base, the J end lost 5 bases, and 17 bases lay between the germline ends. Germline lookup yields CDR1 SGHTA and CDR2 FQGNSA. The CDR3 loop spans 16 amino acids.

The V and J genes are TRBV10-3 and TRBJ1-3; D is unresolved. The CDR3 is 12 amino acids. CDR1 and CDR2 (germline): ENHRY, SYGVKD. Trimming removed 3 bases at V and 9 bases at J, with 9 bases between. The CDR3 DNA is TGTGCCATCAGTGACTTTGGAGGCACCATATATTTT. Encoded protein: CAISDFGGTIYF.

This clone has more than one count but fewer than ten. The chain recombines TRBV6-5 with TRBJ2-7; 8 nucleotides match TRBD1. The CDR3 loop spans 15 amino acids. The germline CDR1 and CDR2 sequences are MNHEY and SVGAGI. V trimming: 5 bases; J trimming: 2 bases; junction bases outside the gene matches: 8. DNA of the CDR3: TGTGCCAGCAGTCCAGGACAGGGTGGTACCTACGAGCAGTACTTC. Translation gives CASSPGQGGTYEQYF.

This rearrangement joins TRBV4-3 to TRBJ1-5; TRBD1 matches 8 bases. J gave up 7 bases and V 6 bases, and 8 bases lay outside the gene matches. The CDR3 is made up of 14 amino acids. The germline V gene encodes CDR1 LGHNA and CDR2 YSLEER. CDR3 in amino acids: CASSLTGDQQPQHF. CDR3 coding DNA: TGCGCCAGCAGTCTGACAGGGGATCAACAGCCCCAGCATTTT.

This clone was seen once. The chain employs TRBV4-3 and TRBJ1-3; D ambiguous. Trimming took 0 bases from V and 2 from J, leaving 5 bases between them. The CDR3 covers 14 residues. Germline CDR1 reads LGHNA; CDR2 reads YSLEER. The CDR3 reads CASSQESTGNTIYF. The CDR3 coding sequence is TGCGCCAGCAGCCAAGAATCCACTGGAAACACCATATATTTT.

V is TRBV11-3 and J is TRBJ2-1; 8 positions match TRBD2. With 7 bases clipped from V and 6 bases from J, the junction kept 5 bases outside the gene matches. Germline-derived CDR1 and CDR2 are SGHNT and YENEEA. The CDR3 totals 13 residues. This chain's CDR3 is CASKGGGSNEQFF. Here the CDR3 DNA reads TGTGCCAGCAAGGGCGGGGGGAGCAATGAGCAGTTCTTC.

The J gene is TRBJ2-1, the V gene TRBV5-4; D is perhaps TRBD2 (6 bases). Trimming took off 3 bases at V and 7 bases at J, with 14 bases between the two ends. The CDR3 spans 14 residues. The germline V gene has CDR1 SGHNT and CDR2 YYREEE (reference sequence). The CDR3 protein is CASSSPGRVNEQFF. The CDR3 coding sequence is TGTGCCAGCAGCTCCCCCGGGAGAGTGAATGAGCAGTTCTTC.

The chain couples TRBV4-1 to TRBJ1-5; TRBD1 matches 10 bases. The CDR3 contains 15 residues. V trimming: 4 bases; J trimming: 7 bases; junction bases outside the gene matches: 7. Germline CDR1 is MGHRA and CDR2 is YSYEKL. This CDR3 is CASSRPGTGEQPQHF. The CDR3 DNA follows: TGCGCCAGCAGCCGCCCCGGGACAGGGGAGCAGCCCCAGCATTTT.

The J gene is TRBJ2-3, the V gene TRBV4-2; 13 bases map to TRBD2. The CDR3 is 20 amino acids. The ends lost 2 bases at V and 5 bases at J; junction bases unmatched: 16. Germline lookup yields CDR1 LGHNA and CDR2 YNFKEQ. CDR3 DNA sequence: TGTGCCAGCAGCCAAAACATCCATGAACTAGCGGGGGGGCAGGGAGATACGCAGTATTTT. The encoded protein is CASSQNIHELAGGQGDTQYF.

The DNA for the CDR3 is TGTGCCAGCAGCTTAAACTATGGAACAACTAATGAAAAACTGTTTTTT. This codes for CASSLNYGTTNEKLFF. The chain couples TRBV7-8 to TRBJ1-4; no firm D call. This CDR3 has 16 amino acids. Germline assignment: CDR1 SGHVS and CDR2 FQNEAQ. V was cut by 2 bases and J by 0 bases, with 10 bases left in between.

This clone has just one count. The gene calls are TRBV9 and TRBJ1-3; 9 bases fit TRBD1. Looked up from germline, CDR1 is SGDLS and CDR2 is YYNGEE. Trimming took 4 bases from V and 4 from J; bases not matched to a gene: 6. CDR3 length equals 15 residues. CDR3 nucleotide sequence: TGTGCCAGCAGCACCCAGACAGGGGGGGGAAACACCATATATTTT. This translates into CASSTQTGGGNTIYF.

CDR3 amino acids: CASSQDGRVGEQFF. The CDR3 nucleotides read TGCGCCAGCAGCCAAGATGGGAGGGTTGGTGAGCAGTTCTTC. The chain employs TRBV4-3 and TRBJ2-1, with TRBD2 matching over 7 bases. From germline, CDR1 is LGHNA and CDR2 YSLEER. This CDR3 spans 14 amino acids. V dropped 0 bases and J dropped 9; count of bases not matched to a gene: 5.

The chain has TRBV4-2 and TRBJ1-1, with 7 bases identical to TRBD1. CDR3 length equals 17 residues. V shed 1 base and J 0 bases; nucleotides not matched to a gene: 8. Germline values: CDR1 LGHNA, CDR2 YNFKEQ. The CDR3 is CASSQGWGQSMNTEAFF. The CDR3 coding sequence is TGTGCCAGCAGCCAAGGGTGGGGACAGTCCATGAACACTGAAGCTTTCTTT.

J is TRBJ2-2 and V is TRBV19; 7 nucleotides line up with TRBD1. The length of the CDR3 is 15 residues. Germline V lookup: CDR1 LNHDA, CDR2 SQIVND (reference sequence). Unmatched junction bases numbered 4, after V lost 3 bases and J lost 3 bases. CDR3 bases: TGTGCCAGTAGTATCCGGCAGGGGGACACCGGGGAGCTGTTTTTT. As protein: CASSIRQGDTGELFF.

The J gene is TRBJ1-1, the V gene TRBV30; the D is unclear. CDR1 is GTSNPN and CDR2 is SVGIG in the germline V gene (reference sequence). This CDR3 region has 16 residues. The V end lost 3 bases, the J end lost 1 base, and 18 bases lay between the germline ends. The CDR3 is CAWRPLSLLANTEAFF. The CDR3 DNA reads TGTGCCTGGAGACCTCTTTCACTCCTCGCGAACACTGAAGCTTTCTTT.

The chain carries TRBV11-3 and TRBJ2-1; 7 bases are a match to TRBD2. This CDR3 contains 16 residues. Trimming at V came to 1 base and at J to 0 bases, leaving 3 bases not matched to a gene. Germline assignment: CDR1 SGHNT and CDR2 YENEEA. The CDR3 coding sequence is TGTGCCAGCAGCTTAGGGGTAGCGGGCTCCTACAATGAGCAGTTCTTC. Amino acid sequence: CASSLGVAGSYNEQFF. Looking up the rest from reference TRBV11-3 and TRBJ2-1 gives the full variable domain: EAGVVQSPRYKIIEKKQPVAFWCNPISGHNTLYWYLQNLGQGPELLIRYENEEAVDDSQLPKDRFSAERLKGVDSTLKIQPAELGDSAVYLCASSLGVAGSYNEQFFGPGTRLTVL.

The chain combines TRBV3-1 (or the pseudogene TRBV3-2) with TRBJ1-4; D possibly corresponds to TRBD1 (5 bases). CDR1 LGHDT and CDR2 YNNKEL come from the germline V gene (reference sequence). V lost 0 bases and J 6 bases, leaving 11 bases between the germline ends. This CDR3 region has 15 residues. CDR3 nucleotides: TGTGCCAGCAGCCAAGAGTCAGGGCCTTATGAAAAACTGTTTTTT. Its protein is CASSQESGPYEKLFF.

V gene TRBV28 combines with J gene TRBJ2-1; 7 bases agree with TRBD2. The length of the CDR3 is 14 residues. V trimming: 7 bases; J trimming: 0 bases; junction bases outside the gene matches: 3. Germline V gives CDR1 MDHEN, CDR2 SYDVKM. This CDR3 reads CASKVAGSYNEQFF. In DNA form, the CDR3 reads TGTGCCAGCAAAGTAGCGGGCTCCTACAATGAGCAGTTCTTC.

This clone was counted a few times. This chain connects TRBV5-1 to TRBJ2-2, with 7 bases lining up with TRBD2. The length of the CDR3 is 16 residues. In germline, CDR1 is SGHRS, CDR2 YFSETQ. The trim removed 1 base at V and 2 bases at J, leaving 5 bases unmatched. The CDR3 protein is CASSLRPAGNTGELFF. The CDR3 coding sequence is TGCGCCAGCAGCTTGAGACCAGCGGGAAACACCGGGGAGCTGTTTTTT.

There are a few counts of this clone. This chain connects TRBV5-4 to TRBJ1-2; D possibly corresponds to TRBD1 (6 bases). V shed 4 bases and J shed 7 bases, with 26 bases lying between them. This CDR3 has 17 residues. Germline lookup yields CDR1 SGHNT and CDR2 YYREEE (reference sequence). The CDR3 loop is CASSRLIGGGTQGGYTF. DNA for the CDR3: TGTGCCAGCAGCCGTCTAATTGGGGGCGGAACGCAAGGTGGCTACACCTTC. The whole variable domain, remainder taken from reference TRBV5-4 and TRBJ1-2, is ETGVTQSPTHLIKTRGQQVTLRCSSQSGHNTVSWYQQALGQGPQFIFQYYREEENGRGNFPPRFSGLQFPNYSSELNVNALELDDSALYLCASSRLIGGGTQGGYTFGSGTRLTVV.

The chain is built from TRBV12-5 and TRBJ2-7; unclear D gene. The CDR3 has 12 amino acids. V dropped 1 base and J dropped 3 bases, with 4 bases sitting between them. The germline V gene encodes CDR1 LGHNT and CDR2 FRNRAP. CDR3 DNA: TGTGCTAGTGGTTTGGACTACTACGAGCAGTACTTC. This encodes CASGLDYYEQYF.

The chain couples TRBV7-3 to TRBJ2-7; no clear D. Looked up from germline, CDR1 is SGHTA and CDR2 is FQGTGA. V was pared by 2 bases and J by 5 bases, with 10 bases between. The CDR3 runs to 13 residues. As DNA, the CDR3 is TGTGCCAGCAGCTTACAGGCAGCCCACGAGCAGTACTTC. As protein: CASSLQAAHEQYF.

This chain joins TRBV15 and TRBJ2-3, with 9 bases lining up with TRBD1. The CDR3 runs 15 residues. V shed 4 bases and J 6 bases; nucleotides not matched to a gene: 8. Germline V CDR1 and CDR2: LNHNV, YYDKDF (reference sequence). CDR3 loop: CATSTDRGAWDTQYF. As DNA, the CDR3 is TGTGCCACCAGCACTGACAGGGGGGCCTGGGATACGCAGTATTTT.

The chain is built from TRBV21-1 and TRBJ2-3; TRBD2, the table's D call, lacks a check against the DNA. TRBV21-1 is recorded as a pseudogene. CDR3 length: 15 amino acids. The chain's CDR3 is CASSIGTSRGDTQYF. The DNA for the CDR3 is TGTGCCAGCAGCATAGGGACTAGCAGGGGAGATACGCAGTATTTT.